This entry lists 32 T cell receptor beta chains sequenced from one sample in a study of blood T cell repertoires in COVID-19. TCRdb's copy holds only in-frame clones and misses some; the assay was immunoSEQ multiplex PCR. The sample lists roughly 380,000 clones; approximately 89% were seen once. The sequencing sample was made of peripheral blood. These receptors were taken from a woman aged 40 to 50 with COVID-19, enrolled during active disease.

This sequence joins TRBV27 and TRBJ2-2; possible D gene TRBD1, 5 bases. From germline, CDR1 is MNHEY and CDR2 SMNVEV (reference sequence). CDR3 length: 18 amino acids. V lost 2 bases and J lost 3, with 19 bases in between. CDR3 coding DNA: TGTGCCAGCAGTTTACCCCTGTTCCTAGGGGCTGACACCGGGGAGCTGTTTTTT. It specifies CASSLPLFLGADTGELFF.

The chain uses TRBV18 and TRBJ1-4; no firm D call. Trimming stripped 3 bases from V and 5 bases from J, with 13 bases between. The CDR3 length is 15 residues. CDR1 and CDR2 from the germline V gene are KGHSH and LQKENI. In DNA form, the CDR3 reads TGTGCCAGCTCACCTTCACGTCGGGTCAATGAAAAACTGTTTTTT. Protein: CASSPSRRVNEKLFF.

The rearrangement joins TRBV18 to TRBJ2-3; unclear D gene. This CDR3 region has 14 residues. The ends were cut back, 0 bases at V and 5 bases at J, with 9 bases in the middle. Per germline, CDR1 KGHSH and CDR2 LQKENI. The CDR3 here is CASSPPPRGDTQYF. CDR3 sequence (DNA): TGTGCCAGCTCACCACCCCCCCGAGGAGATACGCAGTATTTT.

The V call is TRBV4-3, the J call TRBJ2-7; D not resolved. Germline V gene lookup returns CDR1 LGHNA and CDR2 YSLEER. Trimming removed 0 bases at V and 3 bases at J, with 9 bases between. This CDR3 spans 14 amino acids. For the CDR3, the DNA is TGCGCCAGCAGCCAAGACAGTACCCTCTACGAGCAGTACTTC. Encoded protein: CASSQDSTLYEQYF.

The chain joins TRBV6-1 to TRBJ1-1; 7 bases match TRBD1. Germline V gene sequence: CDR1 MNHNS, CDR2 SASEGT. The V gene end was trimmed by 2 bases and the J gene end by 4 bases; junction bases not matched to a gene: 7. This CDR3 region has 15 residues. In DNA form, the CDR3 reads TGTGCCAGCAGTGAATCGACAGGGTCGGGCACTGAAGCTTTCTTT. This encodes CASSESTGSGTEAFF.

The chain couples TRBV21-1 to TRBJ2-1; the table's D call, TRBD2, was not checked against the DNA. TRBV21-1 is a pseudogene. The CDR3 consists of 19 residues. As DNA, the CDR3 is TGTGCCAGCAGCAAAACGCTAGCGGGAGCATGGCGCTCCTACAATGAGCAGTTCTTC. Amino acids: CASSKTLAGAWRSYNEQFF.

The chain combines TRBV6-6 with TRBJ1-5, with 7 bases that match TRBD1. Trimming took 6 bases from V and 0 from J; bases not matched to a gene: 23. The germline V gene has CDR1 MNHNY and CDR2 SVGAGI (reference sequence). This CDR3 is built from 21 residues. CDR3 nucleotide sequence: TGTGCCAGCAGCCCCGGGAAGGGGGCCTCAAGTGTGGCGTATAGCAATCAGCCCCAGCATTTT. Translation: CASSPGKGASSVAYSNQPQHF.

The CDR3 DNA follows: TGCAGCGTTGATGTTTCAGGGGGCACCGGGGAGCTGTTTTTT. Protein product: CSVDVSGGTGELFF. This rearrangement joins TRBV29-1 to TRBJ2-2; 7 nucleotides match TRBD1. This CDR3 has 14 residues. Trimming cost V 3 bases and J 4 bases; bases outside gene matches: 5. Germline V gene sequence: CDR1 SQVTM, CDR2 ANQGSEA.

The chain recombines TRBV7-2 with TRBJ2-3; 7 positions match TRBD1. Germline CDR1 is SGHTA and CDR2 is FQGNSA. The CDR3 runs to 16 residues. V gave up 1 base and J gave up 1 base; unmatched junction bases: 5. This CDR3 reads CASSLGTGTRTDTQYF. CDR3 coding DNA: TGTGCCAGCAGCTTAGGGACAGGCACGCGCACAGATACGCAGTATTTT. Variable domain in full (rest from reference TRBV7-2 and TRBJ2-3): GAGVSQSPSNKVTEKGKDVELRCDPISGHTALYWYRQSLGQGLEFLIYFQGNSAPDKSGLPSDRFSAERTGGSVSTLTIQRTQQEDSAVYLCASSLGTGTRTDTQYFGPGTRLTVL.

The chain carries TRBV15 and TRBJ2-7, with D maybe TRBD1 (6 bases). CDR1 is LNHNV and CDR2 is YYDKDF in the germline V gene (reference sequence). V lost 7 bases to trimming and J lost 1 base, with 14 bases between them. CDR3 size: 14 residues. The CDR3 is CATIRSGDSYEQYF. CDR3 in DNA: TGTGCCACCATTCGGTCAGGGGATTCCTACGAGCAGTACTTC.

The genes are TRBV30 and TRBJ2-7, with D maybe TRBD1 (6 bases). Germline CDR1 GTSNPN, CDR2 SVGIG (reference sequence). The CDR3 loop spans 12 amino acids. Trimming removed 5 bases at V and 3 bases at J, with 11 bases between. CDR3 residues: CAWDRPSYEQYF. CDR3 coding DNA: TGTGCCTGGGACAGGCCGAGCTACGAGCAGTACTTC.

The rearrangement links TRBV12-3 or TRBV12-4 to TRBJ1-4, with D perhaps TRBD1 (5 bases). The CDR3 is 13 residues long. Trimming cost V 5 bases and J 4 bases, with 8 bases left between them. The CDR3, as DNA: TGTGCCAGCAGTGACAGCAATAATGAAAAACTGTTTTTT. Its translation: CASSDSNNEKLFF.

The chain carries TRBV19 and TRBJ2-7, with 10 bases fitting TRBD1. The germline V gene has CDR1 LNHDA and CDR2 SQIVND (reference sequence). Trimming removed 5 bases from V and 5 bases from J; junction bases left unmatched: 9. The CDR3 length is 15 residues. CDR3 nucleotides: TGTGCCAGTAGTTCACGACAGGGGGCTCGGGACGAGCAGTACTTC. This sequence encodes CASSSRQGARDEQYF.

The chain links TRBV9 to TRBJ2-2; D may be TRBD1 (6 bases). The CDR3 runs to 16 residues. The V end lost 0 bases, the J end lost 7 bases, and 16 bases lay between the germline ends. CDR1 SGDLS and CDR2 YYNGEE come from the germline V gene. CDR3 bases: TGTGCCAGCAGCGTAGATCAGGGGCGCTGGGACGGGGAGCTGTTTTTT. Its translation is CASSVDQGRWDGELFF.

V and J are TRBV6-2 or TRBV6-3 and TRBJ2-7, with 10 bases aligning to TRBD2. Germline CDR1 reads MNHEY; CDR2 reads SVGEGT. The CDR3 has 16 amino acids. Trimming took 4 bases from V and 1 from J; bases not matched to a gene: 7. The CDR3, as DNA: TGTGCCAGCAGTTCCCGAAGTAGCGGGAGGTCCTACGAGCAGTACTTC. Translating it yields CASSSRSSGRSYEQYF.

The chain has TRBV6-5 and TRBJ1-1; TRBD1 matches 9 bases. Trimming at V came to 10 bases and at J to 0 bases, leaving 9 bases not matched to a gene. The germline gives CDR1 MNHEY, CDR2 SVGAGI. The CDR3 contains 15 residues. Written as DNA, the CDR3 is TGTGCCAACCGGGGGACAGGGACCTTGAACACTGAAGCTTTCTTT. Translated: CANRGTGTLNTEAFF.

CDR3 residues: CASSSAGNGNTIYF. CDR3 in DNA: TGTGCCAGCAGTTCGGCGGGGAACGGAAACACCATATATTTT. This sequence joins TRBV28 and TRBJ1-3; no clear D gene. V was cut by 4 bases and J by 4 bases, with 11 bases left in between. Per the germline V gene, CDR1 is MDHEN and CDR2 is SYDVKM. CDR3 length equals 14 residues.

This chain uses TRBV11-3 with TRBJ2-1; D not certain. V shed 0 bases and J shed 0 bases, with 6 bases lying between them. The germline V gene encodes CDR1 SGHNT and CDR2 YENEEA. The CDR3 extends over 15 amino acids. The CDR3 spells CASSLEADSYNEQFF. Here the CDR3 DNA reads TGTGCCAGCAGCTTAGAAGCTGACTCCTACAATGAGCAGTTCTTC.

The chain couples TRBV19 to TRBJ1-2, with 7 bases lining up with TRBD1. Germline assignment: CDR1 LNHDA and CDR2 SQIVND (reference sequence). V was clipped by 5 bases and J by 4 bases; unmatched bases: 10. The CDR3 totals 15 residues. This CDR3 reads CASSATQGLGYGYTF. Written as DNA, the CDR3 is TGTGCCAGTAGTGCAACACAGGGGCTCGGCTATGGCTACACCTTC.

This chain joins TRBV28 and TRBJ1-1; D is unresolved. The V gene lost 1 base and the J gene lost 4 bases, with 7 bases spanning the gap. The CDR3 runs to 13 residues. CDR1 and CDR2 from the germline V gene are MDHEN and SYDVKM. CDR3 DNA sequence: TGTGCCAGCAGTTTATCGCGCCTCACTGAAGCTTTCTTT. Protein sequence: CASSLSRLTEAFF.

The chain is built from TRBV6-2 or TRBV6-3 and TRBJ1-2; D might be TRBD1 (6 bases). V gave up 5 bases and J gave up 9 bases, with 13 bases separating them. CDR3 length equals 12 residues. Germline CDR1 and CDR2: MNHEY and SVGEGT. The CDR3, as DNA: TGTGCCAGCAGTAGGACAGCCCTAAGCTACACCTTC. Amino acid sequence: CASSRTALSYTF.

This rearrangement joins TRBV19 to TRBJ1-2; TRBD1 matches 10 bases. This CDR3 comprises 13 residues. From germline, CDR1 is LNHDA and CDR2 SQIVND (reference sequence). V gave up 4 bases and J gave up 7 bases; unmatched junction bases: 3. The CDR3 here is CASSRDRGLGYTF. In DNA, the CDR3 is TGTGCCAGTAGTAGAGACAGGGGGCTTGGCTACACCTTC.

The chain couples TRBV19 to TRBJ1-1; the match to TRBD1 covers 10 bases. With V trimmed by 5 bases and J by 6 bases, 3 bases remained unmatched. The CDR3 is 13 residues long. The germline gives CDR1 LNHDA, CDR2 SQIVND (reference sequence). The CDR3: CASSDRGRSEAFF. The CDR3 DNA reads TGTGCCAGTAGTGACAGGGGGCGATCTGAAGCTTTCTTT.

This clone is a singleton in its sample. CDR3 nucleotides: TGTGCCAGCAGCCGAAGCGGTGATCATCAGCCCCAGCATTTT. It encodes CASSRSGDHQPQHF. V usage is TRBV3-1 (or the pseudogene TRBV3-2) and J usage is TRBJ1-5; the D is unclear. CDR3 length equals 14 residues. Trimming removed 4 bases from V and 5 bases from J, with 12 bases in between. Germline V lookup: CDR1 LGHDT, CDR2 YNNKEL (reference sequence).

The chain is built from TRBV19 and TRBJ2-6; 8 positions match TRBD1. This CDR3 is built from 18 residues. CDR1 LNHDA and CDR2 SQIVND come from the germline V gene (reference sequence). V dropped 6 bases and J dropped 4; count of bases not matched to a gene: 14. The CDR3 region has the DNA TGTGCCAGTAGACAAAGGGCACAGGGGGGTGCGGGGGCCAACGTCCTGACTTTC. Its protein is CASRQRAQGGAGANVLTF.

At least ten counts were recorded for this clone. This chain connects TRBV13 to TRBJ1-1; perhaps TRBD1 as D (5 bases). CDR1 and CDR2 from the germline V gene are PRHDT and FYEKMQ (reference sequence). V dropped 5 bases and J dropped 1 base, with 11 bases sitting between them. The CDR3 runs 14 residues. CDR3 residues: CASSPGLTNTEAFF. The CDR3 DNA reads TGTGCCAGCAGCCCGGGACTCACGAACACTGAAGCTTTCTTT.

This chain links TRBV4-3 with TRBJ2-1; a possible D gene is TRBD1 (7 bases). This CDR3 comprises 15 residues. Germline CDR1 and CDR2: LGHNA and YSLEER. The V and J ends lost 1 base and 4 bases respectively, with 11 bases between them. The CDR3 bases are TGCGCCAGCAGCCAAGGCGGGACAGAGTACAATGAGCAGTTCTTC. The encoded protein is CASSQGGTEYNEQFF.

The genes are TRBV7-9 and TRBJ1-1, with D possibly TRBD1 on 5 matching bases. From germline, CDR1 is SEHNR and CDR2 FQNEAQ (reference sequence). The CDR3 has 14 amino acids. V was pared by 5 bases and J by 3 bases, with 13 bases between. The CDR3 DNA reads as TGTGCCAGCAGCCCTCGGAGGGGAGACACTGAAGCTTTCTTT. As protein: CASSPRRGDTEAFF.

This clone occurred a few times. The genes are TRBV14 and TRBJ1-2, with D unresolved. Germline CDR1 and CDR2: SGHDN and FVKESK. The CDR3 covers 15 residues. V was shortened by 4 bases and J by 0 bases, with 12 bases between the two germline ends. CDR3 residues: CASSPVGGTNYGYTF. The CDR3 DNA sequence: TGTGCCAGCAGCCCGGTAGGCGGTACTAACTATGGCTACACCTTC.

The gene calls are TRBV6-5 and TRBJ1-1; D gene unclear. This CDR3 contains 13 residues. In germline, CDR1 is MNHEY, CDR2 SVGAGI. The V and J ends lost 2 bases and 1 base respectively, with 5 bases between them. This chain's CDR3 is CASSYVKNTEAFF. The CDR3 nucleotides are TGTGCCAGCAGTTACGTTAAGAACACTGAAGCTTTCTTT.

The genes are TRBV18 and TRBJ2-2, with D possibly TRBD1 on 6 matching bases. Trimming removed 3 bases from V and 3 bases from J, with 8 bases in between. Germline CDR1 and CDR2: KGHSH and LQKENI. The CDR3 totals 14 residues. The CDR3 sequence: CASSPWTDTGELFF. DNA for the CDR3: TGTGCCAGCTCACCTTGGACAGACACCGGGGAGCTGTTTTTT. The whole variable domain, filled in from reference TRBV18 and TRBJ2-2, reads NAGVMQNPRHLVRRRGQEARLRCSPMKGHSHVYWYRQLPEEGLKFMVYLQKENIIDESGMPKERFSAEFPKEGPSILRIQQVVRGDSAAYFCASSPWTDTGELFFGEGSRLTVL.

This clone has a handful of counts. This chain joins TRBV7-9 and TRBJ2-7, with 7 bases matching TRBD1. The V gene end was trimmed by 2 bases and the J gene end by 2 bases; junction bases not matched to a gene: 9. The CDR3 sequence is 16 residues long. Germline V gene data show CDR1 as SEHNR and CDR2 as FQNEAQ (reference sequence). The CDR3 sequence is CASSLSQGDSTYEQYF. The CDR3 nucleotides are TGTGCCAGCAGCTTAAGCCAGGGGGACAGTACCTACGAGCAGTACTTC.